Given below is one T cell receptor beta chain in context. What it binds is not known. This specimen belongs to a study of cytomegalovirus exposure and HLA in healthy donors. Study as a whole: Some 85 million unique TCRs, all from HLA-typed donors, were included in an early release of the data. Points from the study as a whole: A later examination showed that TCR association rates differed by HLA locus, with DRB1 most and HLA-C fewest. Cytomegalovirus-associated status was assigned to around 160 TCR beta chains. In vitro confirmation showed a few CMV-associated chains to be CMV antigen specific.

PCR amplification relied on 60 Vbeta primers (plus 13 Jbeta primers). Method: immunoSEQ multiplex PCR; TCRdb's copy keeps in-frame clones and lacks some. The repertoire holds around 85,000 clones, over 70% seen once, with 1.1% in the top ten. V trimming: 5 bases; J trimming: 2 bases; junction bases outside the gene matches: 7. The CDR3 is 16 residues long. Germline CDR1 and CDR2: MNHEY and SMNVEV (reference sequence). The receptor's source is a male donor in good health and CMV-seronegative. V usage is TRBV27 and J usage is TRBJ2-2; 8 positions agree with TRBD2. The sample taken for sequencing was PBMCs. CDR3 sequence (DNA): TGTGCCAGCAGTCCCTCGGGGGGGCTTAACACCGGGGAGCTGTTTTTT. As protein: CASSPSGGLNTGELFF.